These T cell receptor beta chains were read from a single sample in a study of blood T cells in healthy people across ages. TCRdb re-called the 5' RACE reads with MiXCR, one entry per CDR3 protein. The table has some 640,000 distinct CDR3 sequences, over 45% seen once. The sequencing input was blood. Source of these receptors: a woman aged 60-75 years in good health. CDR3s leave out the opening cysteine and the closing phenylalanine or tryptophan. Each record gives: V gene, CDR3 protein.

v_gene: TRBV20-1
CDR3aa: SASDGEGLDEKLF

v_gene: TRBV18
CDR3aa: ASSRPLARTYGQY

v_gene: TRBV6-2/TRBV6-3
CDR3aa: ASSYAIGTSGRAQGYEQY

v_gene: TRBV5-1
CDR3aa: ASSSLKGLAADTQY

v_gene: TRBV20-1
CDR3aa: SASSSGSTDTQY

v_gene: TRBV5-1
CDR3aa: ASSGGQGPYEQY

v_gene: TRBV30
CDR3aa: AWSPSYGTGGAATQY

v_gene: TRBV7-2
CDR3aa: ASSLVGDGRVGYT

v_gene: TRBV29-1
CDR3aa: SVIAGRVYEQY

v_gene: TRBV20-1
CDR3aa: SARFPGAGEQF

v_gene: TRBV10-3
CDR3aa: ASKVAGGSYNEQF

v_gene: TRBV7-3
CDR3aa: ASSLGPGTAKNNEQF

v_gene: TRBV6-2/TRBV6-3
CDR3aa: ASSYSKQPQH

v_gene: TRBV7-9
CDR3aa: ASSYTGTGKDEQY

v_gene: TRBV13
CDR3aa: TSSLGQGAYNEQY

v_gene: TRBV19
CDR3aa: ASSHPALRRSTDTQY

v_gene: TRBV5-1
CDR3aa: ASTRWDYLYNEQF

v_gene: TRBV7-2
CDR3aa: ASSSRLAGALGSDTQY

v_gene: TRBV7-3
CDR3aa: ASSPNRGDTQY

v_gene: TRBV28
CDR3aa: ASSTPLEGGGKY

v_gene: TRBV24-1
CDR3aa: ATSQGGYRTDTQY

v_gene: TRBV5-1
CDR3aa: ASSLEGQLYNEQF

v_gene: TRBV7-9
CDR3aa: ASSSRESSYNEQF

v_gene: TRBV29-1
CDR3aa: SVGGVYLDTQY

v_gene: TRBV20-1
CDR3aa: SARGGPRLETQY

v_gene: TRBV20-1
CDR3aa: SASHRANYGYT

v_gene: TRBV2
CDR3aa: ASSEALGDRVYEQY

v_gene: TRBV4-3
CDR3aa: ASSQDLADYQETQY

v_gene: TRBV7-2
CDR3aa: ASSLDGSSHIDTQY

v_gene: TRBV9
CDR3aa: ASSERDGTEAF

v_gene: TRBV7-2
CDR3aa: ASSSLAGWGADTQY

v_gene: TRBV5-1
CDR3aa: ASSLYSGNQPQY

v_gene: TRBV7-2
CDR3aa: ASSFQSGDNQPQH

v_gene: TRBV12-3/TRBV12-4
CDR3aa: ASSLTGYEDQPQH

v_gene: TRBV7-9
CDR3aa: ASSLGASGRTHNEQF

v_gene: TRBV4-2
CDR3aa: ASSQATSDSYEQY

v_gene: TRBV7-9
CDR3aa: ASSLGGGGGYQETQY

v_gene: TRBV28
CDR3aa: ASKIGGQGKGGYT

v_gene: TRBV28
CDR3aa: ASSRGGQGANEQF

v_gene: TRBV5-6
CDR3aa: ASSARRRTDTQY

v_gene: TRBV20-1
CDR3aa: SARDRSRGAYEQY

v_gene: TRBV27
CDR3aa: ASSRGRSGYEQY

v_gene: TRBV20-1
CDR3aa: SASRGGETQY

v_gene: TRBV11-2
CDR3aa: ASSSLGTSGFNEQF

v_gene: TRBV4-2
CDR3aa: ASKPGGPGEQY

v_gene: TRBV27
CDR3aa: ASSLAGEANYGYT

v_gene: TRBV10-3
CDR3aa: AISEWADTQY

v_gene: TRBV5-1
CDR3aa: ASAQGGSNYGYT